This is a list of T cell receptor beta chains from one sample in a study of cytomegalovirus exposure and HLA in healthy donors. Profiled with immunoSEQ multiplex PCR; TCRdb holds only in-frame clones, not every one. The table lists roughly 200,000 clones, over 75% of them singletons. The sample consisted of PBMCs. The receptors were gathered from a woman aged 45-65 years in good health and CMV-seronegative. Each CDR3 is given with its conserved first and last residue. The order of the fields is clone size, J gene, D gene, V gene, CDR3 DNA, CDR3 protein. D genes are given only for firm matches. Size is stated for part of the rows, as once, few or many counts, or as a class when the clone is expanded.

>once|TRBJ1-5|TRBD1|TRBV5-1
TGCGCCAGCAGCCCTGGGACAGCAAATCAGCCCCAGCATTTT
CASSPGTANQPQHF
>-|TRBJ2-3|TRBD2|TRBV27
TGTGCCAGCAGTACCCACCGGGAGGGACCAGATACGCAGTATTTT
CASSTHREGPDTQYF
>-|TRBJ2-3|TRBD1|TRBV30
TGTGCCTGGAGCGATTGGACAGGGCGCACAGATACGCAGTATTTT
CAWSDWTGRTDTQYF
>once|TRBJ1-5|TRBD1|TRBV7-2
TGTGCCAGCAGCCTACCCCCCCGGACAGGGGATCAGCCCCAGCATTTT
CASSLPPRTGDQPQHF
>few|TRBJ1-3|TRBD1|TRBV7-8
TGTGCCAGCAGCCTACCCCATGGACAGGGAGGTCTCGGAAACACCATATATTTT
CASSLPHGQGGLGNTIYF
>-|TRBJ2-5|TRBD1|TRBV19
TGTGCCAGTAGTATAGGTGGGACAGGTCAAGAGACCCAGTACTTC
CASSIGGTGQETQYF
>-|TRBJ2-1|TRBD2|TRBV18
TGTGCCAGCTCACCCCCAGGAGCGGGAGGGGCCTACAATGAGCAGTTCTTC
CASSPPGAGGAYNEQFF
>-|TRBJ2-3|-|TRBV5-1
TGCGCCAGCAGCTTGGTTTCCAGGGTTGTCCCAGATACGCAGTATTTT
CASSLVSRVVPDTQYF
>once|TRBJ2-1|-|TRBV7-2
TGTGCCAGCAGCTTAAGACAGGCTAAGAACAATGAGCAGTTCTTC
CASSLRQAKNNEQFF
>few|TRBJ2-1|-|TRBV27
TGTTCTCCGATGGGGGCCCCCCCCTACAATGAGCAGTTCTTC
CSPMGAPPYNEQFF
>-|TRBJ2-7|-|TRBV5-1
TGCGCCAGCAGCTTGGCCAAGGGGTACGAGCAGTACTTC
CASSLAKGYEQYF
>few|TRBJ2-7|-|TRBV7-2
TGTGCCAGCAGCTTAGTCTATACGGGACTGACCTACGAGCAGTACTTC
CASSLVYTGLTYEQYF
>-|TRBJ2-3|-|TRBV5-1
TGCGCCACCAGTCCCGGGGGTACCACAGATACGCAGTATTTT
CATSPGGTTDTQYF
>-|TRBJ2-2|-|TRBV5-1
TGCGCCAGCAGCGGCCGAGGCAGTCTCACCGGGGAGCTGTTTTTT
CASSGRGSLTGELFF
>-|TRBJ2-1|-|TRBV7-9
TGTTCCAGCAGCTTTTTGCGGGGGCAGTTCTTC
CSSSFLRGQFF
>-|TRBJ2-2|-|TRBV5-1
TGCGCCAGCAGCTTGGGACAGTACACCGGGGAGCTGTTTTTT
CASSLGQYTGELFF
>once|TRBJ2-5|-|TRBV27
TGTGCCAGCAGGGGTAAACAGAACCCACAAGAGACCCAGTACTTC
CASRGKQNPQETQYF
>few|TRBJ2-7|TRBD1|TRBV10-3
TGTGCCATCAGTGAGCAGGGGGACGGGTACGAGCAGTACTTC
CAISEQGDGYEQYF
>-|TRBJ1-1|-|TRBV27
TGTGCCAGCAGTTTAGGACTGTTGAACACTGAAGCTTTCTTT
CASSLGLLNTEAFF
>-|TRBJ1-1|-|TRBV11-2
TGTGCCAGCAGTATCGGGGTGAACACTGAAGCTTTCTTT
CASSIGVNTEAFF
>-|TRBJ2-3|-|TRBV28
TGTGCCAGCAGTCCAGCGTCCCGCCCAGATACGCAGTATTTT
CASSPASRPDTQYF
>-|TRBJ2-7|-|TRBV19
TGTGCCAGTAGTATAGACAGGGGTCTCTCCTACGAGCAGTACTTC
CASSIDRGLSYEQYF
>once|TRBJ2-1|TRBD2|TRBV5-8
TGTGCCAGCAGCCTGGGGACTAGCAGTAGCTCCTACAATGAGCAGTTCTTC
CASSLGTSSSSYNEQFF
>-|TRBJ2-7|-|TRBV11-2
TGTGCCAGCAGCCACCCCCAGGGGACCCACGAGCAGTACTTC
CASSHPQGTHEQYF
>-|TRBJ1-6|TRBD1|TRBV5-5
TGTGCCAGCAGCTACCCCTCTGGGGGACAGAATTCACCCCTCCACTTT
CASSYPSGGQNSPLHF
>-|TRBJ1-1|-|TRBV9
TGTGCCAGCAGCTCGGGGGGGATCACTGAAGCTTTCTTT
CASSSGGITEAFF
>-|TRBJ1-1|-|TRBV2
TGTGCCAGCAGTGAACAGGGGTTGAAAGCTTTCTTT
CASSEQGLKAFF
>few|TRBJ1-4|-|TRBV28
TGTGCCAGCAGTTCTTACAGAAGACTGTTTTTT
CASSSYRRLFF
>-|TRBJ2-3|-|TRBV21-1
TGTGCCAGCAGCCTAACAGGGCCACAAACAGATACGCAGTATTTT
CASSLTGPQTDTQYF
>few|TRBJ2-7|TRBD2|TRBV5-4
TGTGCCAGCAGCTTGACTAGCGGGGACGAGCAGTACTTC
CASSLTSGDEQYF
>-|TRBJ1-2|-|TRBV18
TGTGCCAGCTCACCGGACGGAGGCAACTATGGCTACACCTTC
CASSPDGGNYGYTF
>-|TRBJ2-7|TRBD2|TRBV6-1
TGTGCCACCATACGGGCTAGCGGGAGCTACGAGCAGTACTTC
CATIRASGSYEQYF
>-|TRBJ2-7|-|TRBV10-1
TGCGCCAGCAGTCTCCAGGGTTCCTACGAGCAGTACTTC
CASSLQGSYEQYF
>-|TRBJ2-5|TRBD2|TRBV7-6
TGTGCCAGCAGCGGACGGGGACTAGCGGGGCTTAACTCGGGGGAGACCCAGTACTTC
CASSGRGLAGLNSGETQYF
>-|TRBJ1-1|TRBD1|TRBV28
TGTGCCAGCAGCCTTCAAACCGGGACAGGGGTGACCACTGAAGCTTTCTTT
CASSLQTGTGVTTEAFF
>-|TRBJ1-5|-|TRBV7-9
TGTGCCAGCAGCTTAGCGGGGCCACTTAATCAGCCCCAGCATTTT
CASSLAGPLNQPQHF